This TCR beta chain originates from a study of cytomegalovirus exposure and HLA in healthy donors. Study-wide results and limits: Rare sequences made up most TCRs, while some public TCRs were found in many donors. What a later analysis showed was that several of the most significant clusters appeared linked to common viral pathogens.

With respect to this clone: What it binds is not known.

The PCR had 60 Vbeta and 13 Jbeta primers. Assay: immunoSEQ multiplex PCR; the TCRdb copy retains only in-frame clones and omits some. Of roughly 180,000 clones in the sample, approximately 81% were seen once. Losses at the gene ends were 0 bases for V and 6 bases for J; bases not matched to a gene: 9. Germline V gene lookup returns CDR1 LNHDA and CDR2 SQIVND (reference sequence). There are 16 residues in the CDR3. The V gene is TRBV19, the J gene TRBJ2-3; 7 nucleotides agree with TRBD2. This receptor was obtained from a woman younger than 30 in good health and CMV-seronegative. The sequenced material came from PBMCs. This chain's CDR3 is CASSIEGAGFSDTQYF. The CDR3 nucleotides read TGTGCCAGTAGTATAGAGGGAGCGGGATTTTCGGATACGCAGTATTTT.